This T cell receptor beta chain came from a study of regulatory T cells in long-lasting Graves disease. Findings of the study overall: Patients whose Graves' disease persisted exhibited lower TCR diversity than those newly diagnosed. Among samples with persistent disease, TRBV28, TRBJ1-2 and TRBJ2-5 were favored.

The ends were cut back, 3 bases at V and 3 bases at J, with 12 bases in the middle. CDR1 and CDR2 (germline): DFQATT, SNEGSKA (reference sequence). The CDR3 has 14 amino acids. As for time point: newly diagnosed GD, antithyroid drugs for less than 3 months. PBMC RNA served as the TCR library source. Building of the TCR beta libraries involved iRepertoire HTBI primers and Arm-PCR of CDR3 regions. TCRdb recomputed calls from the multiplex PCR reads with MiXCR, one row per CDR3 protein. Among roughly 500,000 distinct CDR3 sequences listed, roughly 14% were seen once. The sample holds many counts of this clonotype. Its antigen is unidentified. These data also featured in a second study, about T cells in Graves' hyperthyroidism and ophthalmopathy.

This receptor was identified in a man aged 25-45 years with Graves disease. The rearrangement joins TRBV20-1 to TRBJ2-1; D might be TRBD2 (5 bases). The input for sequencing was peripheral blood mononuclear cells (PBMCs), taken at new diagnosis, from a patient treated with antithyroid drugs. CDR3 sequence: CSAREASGYNEQFF. DNA of the CDR3: TGCAGTGCTAGGGAGGCGAGCGGCTACAATGAGCAGTTCTTC.